This T cell receptor beta chain was identified in a study of immune characterization of retroperitoneal liposarcoma. This CDR3 is 14 amino acids long. From germline, CDR1 is SGHVS and CDR2 FNYEAQ. V was pared by 2 bases and J by 1 base, with 8 bases between. TCRdb re-called the PCR reads through MiXCR, storing one row per CDR3 protein. This table holds about 9,500 distinct CDR3 sequences, roughly a quarter found once. In its sample, this clonotype ranks as medium-sized. Sequencing was carried out using tumor tissue. The sequence derives from a male donor with retroperitoneal liposarcoma. J is TRBJ1-1 and V is TRBV7-6; D is uncertain. The CDR3 sequence is CASSLLDQNTEAFF. The CDR3 DNA follows: TGTGCCAGCAGCTTATTGGACCAGAACACTGAAGCTTTCTTT. The variable domain in full, with the rest retrieved from reference TRBV7-6 and TRBJ1-1, is GAGVSQSPRYKVTKRGQDVALRCDPISGHVSLYWYRQALGQGPEFLTYFNYEAQQDKSGLPNDRFSAERPEGSISTLTIQRTEQRDSAMYRCASSLLDQNTEAFFGQGTRLTVV.